This T cell receptor beta chain was captured by sequencing in a study of T cells after yellow fever vaccination. On the study more broadly: Those fractions that held only low numbers of cells were prepared using the SMART-Seq v4 Ultra Low Input RNA kit. Study-wide results and limits: Most primary-vaccination clones reappeared after the booster (approximately 95% CD4, approximately 88% CD8). A limited proportion of clonotypes was detected within both the CD4 and CD8 compartments.

MiXCR was run by TCRdb on the 5' RACE reads, yielding one entry per CDR3 protein. The data show approximately 250,000 distinct CDR3 sequences, over 6.5% seen once. Trimming removed 1 base from V and 1 base from J, with 13 bases in between. Germline values: CDR1 DFQATT, CDR2 SNEGSKA (reference sequence). The CDR3 covers 15 residues. In regard to this clonotype: The antigen remains undetermined.

The source was CD4+ T cells sorted from PBMCs, collected on the day of the yellow fever booster vaccination. The TCR sequence derives from a man younger than 40 who received the YFV17D yellow fever vaccine. This chain connects TRBV20-1 to TRBJ2-5; D is perhaps TRBD2 (6 bases). This chain's CDR3 is CSARGPRDFQETQYF. The DNA for the CDR3 is TGCAGTGCTAGAGGCCCCCGGGACTTCCAAGAGACCCAGTACTTC.